Shown below are 29 T cell receptor beta chains from a single sample sequenced in a study of early T cells in non-severe SARS-CoV-2 infection. TCRdb itself ran the 5' RACE reads through MiXCR, one entry per CDR3 protein. The sample records tens of thousands of distinct CDR3 sequences, approximately 10% being singletons. Sequencing was performed on whole blood, taken at baseline. These receptors all come from an adult who was a healthcare worker with PCR-confirmed SARS-CoV-2 infection or an uninfected control (not recorded which).

The chain employs TRBV20-1 and TRBJ1-2, with TRBD1 matching over 8 bases. After removal of 6 bases from V and 3 bases from J, the junction contained 3 bases not matched to a gene. Germline loops: CDR1 DFQATT, CDR2 SNEGSKA (reference sequence). The CDR3 length is 12 residues. CDR3 bases: TGCAGTGCCACGGGACAGGACTATGGCTACACCTTC. It translates to CSATGQDYGYTF.

The chain combines TRBV10-3 with TRBJ2-3, with 7 bases matching TRBD2. The CDR3 runs to 16 residues. Germline assignment: CDR1 ENHRY and CDR2 SYGVKD. V was pared by 10 bases and J by 4 bases, with 17 bases of the junction left unmatched. This CDR3 reads CATTDGLAGRADTQYF. The CDR3 DNA follows: TGTGCCACCACCGACGGCTTAGCGGGTAGGGCAGATACGCAGTATTTT.

The V and J genes are TRBV20-1 and TRBJ2-3; 12 positions agree with TRBD2. Germline V lookup: CDR1 DFQATT, CDR2 SNEGSKA (reference sequence). V shed 1 base and J 0 bases; nucleotides not matched to a gene: 2. CDR3 length: 16 residues. DNA of the CDR3: TGCAGTGCTAGAGGTGGACTAGCGGGGAGCACAGATACGCAGTATTTT. Its translation: CSARGGLAGSTDTQYF.

This clonotype was recorded a few times. This rearrangement joins TRBV29-1 to TRBJ1-3, with D possibly being TRBD1 (5 bases). CDR1 is SQVTM and CDR2 is ANQGSEA in the germline V gene. This CDR3 has 14 amino acids. Trimming stripped 4 bases from V and 4 bases from J, with 14 bases between. The CDR3 sequence is CSVGAQGAGNTIYF. In nucleotides, the CDR3 is TGCAGCGTTGGAGCTCAAGGGGCCGGAAACACCATATATTTT.

The chain recombines TRBV16 with TRBJ2-7; D remains ambiguous. Trimming stripped 0 bases from V and 0 bases from J, with 9 bases between. Germline loops: CDR1 KGHSY, CDR2 FQNENV. CDR3 length equals 15 residues. The CDR3 spells CASSQSSTHSYEQYF. The CDR3 bases are TGTGCCAGCAGCCAATCCAGCACCCACTCCTACGAGCAGTACTTC.

This chain connects TRBV27 to TRBJ1-2; 12 bases are a match to TRBD1. CDR1 is MNHEY, CDR2 SMNVEV, per germline (reference sequence). The CDR3 is 15 amino acids. Losses at the gene ends were 8 bases for V and 8 bases for J; bases not matched to a gene: 12. CDR3 DNA sequence: TGTGCCAGCCACTCCTCCGGGACAGGGGGCGGAGGCTACACCTTC. Translation: CASHSSGTGGGGYTF.

This clonotype was picked up a small number of times. V and J are TRBV11-2 and TRBJ2-2, with unresolved D. The CDR3 runs 13 residues. Germline V lookup: CDR1 SGHAT, CDR2 FQNNGV. V was trimmed by 5 bases and J by 6 bases, leaving 10 bases between them. Here the CDR3 reads CASSGVGAGELFF. CDR3 sequence (DNA): TGTGCCAGCAGCGGGGTCGGCGCCGGGGAGCTGTTTTTT. The variable domain in full, completed from reference TRBV11-2 and TRBJ2-2, reads EAGVAQSPRYKIIEKRQSVAFWCNPISGHATLYWYQQILGQGPKLLIQFQNNGVVDDSQLPKDRFSAERLKGVDSTLKIQPAKLEDSAVYLCASSGVGAGELFFGEGSRLTVL.

This clonotype was seen more than once but under ten times. The chain has TRBV7-2 and TRBJ2-3; TRBD2 might be the D (5 bases). Trimming removed 3 bases from V and 2 bases from J, with 12 bases in between. The CDR3 is made up of 15 amino acids. CDR1 and CDR2 from the germline V gene are SGHTA and FQGNSA. This CDR3 is CASSFLALNTDTQYF. DNA for the CDR3: TGTGCCAGCAGCTTTCTAGCCCTAAACACAGATACGCAGTATTTT.

The chain employs TRBV6-2 or TRBV6-3 and TRBJ2-5, with a tentative D call TRBD1 (5 bases). The germline CDR1 and CDR2 sequences are MNHEY and SVGEGT. V lost 6 bases and J 1 base, leaving 12 bases between the germline ends. The CDR3 length is 14 residues. The CDR3 region is CASSALGAQETQYF. Here the CDR3 DNA reads TGTGCCAGCAGCGCCCTAGGGGCCCAAGAGACCCAGTACTTC.

This clonotype was seen ten or more times. V and J are TRBV7-9 and TRBJ2-4; maybe TRBD2 (6 bases). CDR3 length: 15 amino acids. Germline V gives CDR1 SEHNR, CDR2 FQNEAQ (reference sequence). The V end was cut by 0 bases, the J end by 9 bases, with 15 bases between. CDR3 in DNA: TGTGCCAGCAGCTTAGCGGAGGGACCCCAGGGCATTCAGTACTTC. It translates to CASSLAEGPQGIQYF.

J is TRBJ2-6 and V is TRBV27; D not resolved. V shed 5 bases and J shed 0 bases, with 11 bases lying between them. Looked up from germline, CDR1 is MNHEY and CDR2 is SMNVEV (reference sequence). The CDR3 covers 16 residues. CDR3 residues: CASSTMRTSGANVLTF. The CDR3 DNA is TGTGCCAGCAGTACCATGCGGACCTCTGGGGCCAACGTCCTGACTTTC.

The gene calls are TRBV28 and TRBJ2-7; TRBD1 matches 8 bases. The CDR3 is made up of 14 amino acids. V shed 4 bases, J shed 4 bases, and the junction held 6 bases outside the gene matches. CDR1 is MDHEN and CDR2 is SYDVKM in the germline V gene. In DNA, the CDR3 is TGTGCCAGCAGTTCGGCCGGGACAGGATACGAGCAGTACTTC. As protein: CASSSAGTGYEQYF. Filled out from reference TRBV28 and TRBJ2-7, the complete variable domain reads DVKVTQSSRYLVKRTGEKVFLECVQDMDHENMFWYRQDPGLGLRLIYFSYDVKMKEKGDIPEGYSVSREKKERFSLILESASTNQTSMYLCASSSAGTGYEQYFGPGTRLTVT.

The CDR3 DNA follows: TGTGCCAGCACCGGGTCTGCACCCTACGAGCAGTACTTC. Translating gives CASTGSAPYEQYF. The rearrangement uses TRBV6-6 and TRBJ2-7; unclear D gene. Germline CDR1 and CDR2: MNHNY and SVGAGI (reference sequence). The CDR3 totals 13 residues. V lost 7 bases and J lost 2, with 12 bases in between.

This chain uses TRBV29-1 with TRBJ2-5; 7 positions match TRBD1. Per the germline V gene, CDR1 is SQVTM and CDR2 is ANQGSEA. CDR3 size: 12 residues. V shed 8 bases and J 2 bases; nucleotides not matched to a gene: 5. CDR3 nucleotide sequence: TGCAGCTACTCGGGACAGCAAGAGACCCAGTACTTC. The encoded protein is CSYSGQQETQYF. The variable domain in full, with the rest retrieved from reference TRBV29-1 and TRBJ2-5, is SAVISQKPSRDICQRGTSLTIQCQVDSQVTMMFWYRQQPGQSLTLIATANQGSEATYESGFVIDKFPISRPNLTFSTLTVSNMSPEDSSIYLCSYSGQQETQYFGPGTRLLVL.

The chain employs TRBV10-2 and TRBJ1-1; D is ambiguous. The ends were cut back, 0 bases at V and 5 bases at J, with 4 bases in the middle. The germline V gene encodes CDR1 WSHSY and CDR2 SAAADI. This CDR3 comprises 12 residues. The CDR3 nucleotides are TGCGCCAGCAGTGAGTCGATAACTGAAGCTTTCTTT. Translation gives CASSESITEAFF.

The chain carries TRBV29-1 and TRBJ2-3; D gene uncertain. CDR1 is SQVTM and CDR2 is ANQGSEA in the germline V gene. Trimming left V 1 base short and J 0 bases short, with 17 bases between. This CDR3 comprises 17 residues. The CDR3 DNA sequence: TGCAGCGTTGAAGGCGCGTTAATAGCCGCTAGCACAGATACGCAGTATTTT. This gives the protein CSVEGALIAASTDTQYF.

This clonotype was detected only a few times. This chain connects TRBV11-2 to TRBJ2-1; 8 bases agree with TRBD1. Germline loops: CDR1 SGHAT, CDR2 FQNNGV. CDR3 size: 16 residues. The V and J ends lost 3 bases and 0 bases, in that order; junction bases with no gene match: 4. CDR3 nucleotides: TGTGCCAGCAGCTTTACAGGGGGAAGCTCCTACAATGAGCAGTTCTTC. Amino acids: CASSFTGGSSYNEQFF.

This clonotype was picked up many times. The chain recombines TRBV6-6 with TRBJ2-7; 7 bases line up with TRBD1. In germline, CDR1 is MNHNY, CDR2 SVGAGI (reference sequence). CDR3 length: 12 amino acids. J was trimmed by 6 bases and V by 5 bases; bases with no gene match: 4. The CDR3 loop is CASSPTGVEQYF. CDR3 bases: TGTGCCAGCAGTCCTACAGGGGTCGAGCAGTACTTC.

J is TRBJ1-3 and V is TRBV6-6; maybe TRBD1 (5 bases). This CDR3 region has 14 residues. Per germline, CDR1 MNHNY and CDR2 SVGAGI (reference sequence). V was clipped by 7 bases and J by 0 bases, with 10 bases between them. The CDR3 bases are TGTGCCAGCAACAGGCAGAGCTCTGGAAACACCATATATTTT. Translation: CASNRQSSGNTIYF.

This clonotype counts as medium-sized. This chain links TRBV19 with TRBJ1-5; TRBD1 is a possible D gene (5 bases). Germline-derived CDR1 and CDR2 are LNHDA and SQIVND (reference sequence). The CDR3 contains 13 residues. Trimming pared 7 bases from V and 3 bases from J, leaving 10 bases between. The CDR3 DNA reads as TGTGCCAGTACCCAGGGTAACAATCAGCCCCAGCATTTT. Its protein is CASTQGNNQPQHF.

This clonotype has at least ten counts. CDR3 DNA: TGTGCCAGCAGGCGGGGCGGTACGACCAAAAACATTCAGTACTTC. It translates to CASRRGGTTKNIQYF. This chain links TRBV2 with TRBJ2-4; D might be TRBD2 (6 bases). Germline V gives CDR1 SNHLY, CDR2 FYNNEI. V was trimmed by 6 bases and J by 2 bases, leaving 14 bases between them. CDR3 length: 15 residues.

This chain connects TRBV2 to TRBJ1-1, with D hard to call. Trimming took off 6 bases at V and 0 bases at J, with 11 bases between the two ends. The CDR3 contains 14 residues. Germline loops: CDR1 SNHLY, CDR2 FYNNEI. DNA of the CDR3: TGTGCCAGCAGCGGACGGAACATGAACACTGAAGCTTTCTTT. The encoded protein is CASSGRNMNTEAFF.

This clonotype was found many times. This rearrangement joins TRBV29-1 to TRBJ1-2; D might be TRBD1 (5 bases). With 8 bases removed from V and 6 bases from J, the gap between germline ends came to 13 bases. This CDR3 comprises 11 residues. CDR1 and CDR2 (germline): SQVTM, ANQGSEA. The CDR3 region has the DNA TGCAGCTTCAGCTCGGGGGATGGCTACACCTTC. It is translated as CSFSSGDGYTF.

This clonotype was observed a handful of times. The chain employs TRBV3-1 and TRBJ2-7; 9 bases align to TRBD1. In germline, CDR1 is LGHDT, CDR2 YNNKEL (reference sequence). The CDR3 consists of 14 residues. The J segment lost 4 bases and the V segment lost 2 bases, leaving 3 bases of the junction unmatched. CDR3 in DNA: TGTGCCAGCAGCCAAAGGGGGACAGGGTACGAGCAGTACTTC. Translation gives CASSQRGTGYEQYF.

The CDR3 spells CASSEQLAGTQETQYF. The CDR3 DNA follows: TGTGCCAGCAGTGAACAACTAGCGGGGACCCAAGAGACCCAGTACTTC. The chain combines TRBV2 with TRBJ2-5, with 10 bases aligning to TRBD2. The length of the CDR3 is 16 residues. J gave up 1 base and V 2 bases, and 4 bases lay outside the gene matches. CDR1 is SNHLY, CDR2 FYNNEI, per germline.

The chain joins TRBV9 to TRBJ2-6; D is possibly TRBD1 or TRBD2 (5 bases each). Germline V gene data show CDR1 as SGDLS and CDR2 as YYNGEE. There are 18 residues in the CDR3. The germline V and J ends were trimmed by 3 bases and 1 base, with 17 bases remaining between them. Here the CDR3 reads CASSGAVGPSSGANVLTF. As DNA, the CDR3 is TGTGCCAGCAGCGGGGCGGTGGGACCGAGTTCTGGGGCCAACGTCCTGACTTTC. The full variable domain, with the rest looked up from reference TRBV9 and TRBJ2-6, is DSGVTQTPKHLITATGQRVTLRCSPRSGDLSVYWYQQSLDQGLQFLIQYYNGEERAKGNILERFSAQQFPDLHSELNLSSLELGDSALYFCASSGAVGPSSGANVLTFGAGSRLTVL.

This clonotype was observed a handful of times. This sequence joins TRBV12-3 or TRBV12-4 and TRBJ1-1, with D perhaps TRBD1 (5 bases). Trimming removed 0 bases from V and 11 bases from J, with 13 bases in between. The CDR3 runs 13 residues. CDR3 coding DNA: TGTGCCAGCAGTTTAGCCAGGGTTGACGAGGCTTTCTTT. It encodes CASSLARVDEAFF.

At least ten counts were recorded for this clonotype. V gene TRBV19 combines with J gene TRBJ2-6; 12 nucleotides agree with TRBD1. Looked up from germline, CDR1 is LNHDA and CDR2 is SQIVND (reference sequence). Germline trimming cut 3 bases from V and 4 bases from J; bases unmatched to any gene: 7. The CDR3 contains 18 residues. CDR3 loop: CASSIAGQGAIGANVLTF. The CDR3, as DNA: TGTGCCAGTAGTATCGCGGGACAGGGGGCGATCGGGGCCAACGTCCTGACTTTC.

This clonotype was counted between two and nine times. The V and J genes are TRBV30 and TRBJ2-7; a weak D match, TRBD2 (5 bases). The CDR3 covers 15 residues. Per germline, CDR1 GTSNPN and CDR2 SVGIG (reference sequence). V was trimmed by 1 base and J by 2 bases, leaving 15 bases between them. The CDR3 is CAWSARTPAPYEQYF. The CDR3 coding sequence is TGTGCCTGGAGTGCCCGGACTCCGGCTCCCTACGAGCAGTACTTC.